These 10 T cell receptor beta chains came from one sample sequenced in a study of blood T cell repertoires in COVID-19. The method was immunoSEQ multiplex PCR; TCRdb's version includes in-frame clones alone and lacks a portion of them. This sample carries tens of thousands of clones, roughly 81% of them seen once, and the ten largest clones take less than 10%. Sequencing was carried out using peripheral blood. The source is a human donor in a cohort sampled during active COVID-19.

The CDR3 bases are TGCGCCAGCAGCCAAGATGGAGCAGGGGAGAGCACAGATACGCAGTATTTT. Translated: CASSQDGAGESTDTQYF. The gene calls are TRBV4-3 and TRBJ2-3; TRBD1 might be the D (6 bases). The CDR3 spans 17 residues. Trimming pared 0 bases from V and 0 bases from J, leaving 13 bases between. CDR1 is LGHNA, CDR2 YSLEER, per germline.

V gene TRBV27 combines with J gene TRBJ1-4; TRBD1 aligns across 8 bases. The CDR3 length is 15 residues. The germline gives CDR1 MNHEY, CDR2 SMNVEV (reference sequence). Losses at the gene ends were 2 bases for V and 8 bases for J; bases not matched to a gene: 7. The CDR3 is CASSLKAGGWEKLFF. The CDR3 DNA sequence: TGTGCCAGCAGTTTAAAGGCAGGGGGCTGGGAAAAACTGTTTTTT.

The rearrangement links TRBV5-1 to TRBJ2-2; TRBD2 agrees at 10 bases. Germline V gene data show CDR1 as SGHRS and CDR2 as YFSETQ. J was trimmed by 4 bases and V by 0 bases; bases with no gene match: 0. The CDR3 length is 15 residues. CDR3: CASSLVAGGTGELFF. The CDR3 nucleotides read TGCGCCAGCAGCTTGGTAGCGGGGGGCACCGGGGAGCTGTTTTTT. Full variable domain (remainder filled in from reference TRBV5-1 and TRBJ2-2): KAGVTQTPRYLIKTRGQQVTLSCSPISGHRSVSWYQQTPGQGLQFLFEYFSETQRNKGNFPGRFSGRQFSNSRSEMNVSTLELGDSALYLCASSLVAGGTGELFFGEGSRLTVL.

This clone showed up just a few times. This CDR3 is CASSVEEGIGYTF. The DNA for the CDR3 is TGTGCCAGCAGCGTAGAGGAGGGGATCGGCTACACCTTC. The gene calls are TRBV9 and TRBJ1-2; a possible D gene is TRBD1 (5 bases). The V gene lost 0 bases and the J gene lost 8 bases, with 11 bases spanning the gap. This CDR3 contains 13 residues. CDR1 and CDR2 (germline): SGDLS, YYNGEE.

This clone was seen only a few times. V and J are TRBV5-1 and TRBJ2-3; D is ambiguous. V lost 5 bases, J lost 4 bases, and 11 bases lay in between. The CDR3 has 13 amino acids. Germline V lookup: CDR1 SGHRS, CDR2 YFSETQ. The CDR3 DNA is TGCGCCAGCAGTCTAACTGTCGCAGATACGCAGTATTTT. This codes for CASSLTVADTQYF. Looking up the rest from reference TRBV5-1 and TRBJ2-3 gives the full variable domain: KAGVTQTPRYLIKTRGQQVTLSCSPISGHRSVSWYQQTPGQGLQFLFEYFSETQRNKGNFPGRFSGRQFSNSRSEMNVSTLELGDSALYLCASSLTVADTQYFGPGTRLTVL.

The V call is TRBV6-5, the J call TRBJ2-3; D might be TRBD2 (5 bases). Germline V lookup: CDR1 MNHEY, CDR2 SVGAGI. The CDR3 length is 14 residues. The ends were cut back, 2 bases at V and 4 bases at J, with 10 bases in the middle. CDR3 DNA sequence: TGTGCCAGCAGTTACGTGAGAGCGGCAGATACGCAGTATTTT. This codes for CASSYVRAADTQYF.

This clone was picked up a small number of times. This chain links TRBV6-5 with TRBJ2-7, with TRBD2 matching 12 bases. The CDR3 totals 15 residues. V shed 2 bases and J 5 bases; nucleotides not matched to a gene: 4. Germline V CDR1 and CDR2: MNHEY, SVGAGI. CDR3 nucleotides: TGTGCCAGCAGTTACAGTCCTAGCGGGAGGGACGAGCAGTACTTC. Its translation: CASSYSPSGRDEQYF.

The V gene is TRBV19, the J gene TRBJ1-3, with 7 bases aligning to TRBD1. V was clipped by 3 bases and J by 1 base; unmatched bases: 3. The germline V gene has CDR1 LNHDA and CDR2 SQIVND (reference sequence). The length of the CDR3 is 15 residues. CDR3 residues: CASSIDRASGNTIYF. DNA of the CDR3: TGTGCCAGTAGTATCGACAGGGCATCTGGAAACACCATATATTTT.

This clone was counted a few times. This sequence joins TRBV10-3 and TRBJ1-2, with 7 bases that match TRBD1. CDR1 and CDR2 from the germline V gene are ENHRY and SYGVKD. V shed 3 bases, J shed 4 bases, and the junction held 5 bases outside the gene matches. CDR3 size: 14 residues. This CDR3 is CAISDDGQAYGYTF. In DNA form, the CDR3 reads TGTGCCATCAGTGATGACGGACAGGCCTATGGCTACACCTTC.

This chain links TRBV28 with TRBJ1-4, with D possibly matching TRBD1 (5 bases). The CDR3 contains 14 residues. Germline V lookup: CDR1 MDHEN, CDR2 SYDVKM. Trimming cost V 3 bases and J 8 bases, with 13 bases left between them. The DNA of the CDR3 is TGTGCCAGCAGTTTCCTGGCAGGGAGGGAAAAACTGTTTTTT. Translation gives CASSFLAGREKLFF.